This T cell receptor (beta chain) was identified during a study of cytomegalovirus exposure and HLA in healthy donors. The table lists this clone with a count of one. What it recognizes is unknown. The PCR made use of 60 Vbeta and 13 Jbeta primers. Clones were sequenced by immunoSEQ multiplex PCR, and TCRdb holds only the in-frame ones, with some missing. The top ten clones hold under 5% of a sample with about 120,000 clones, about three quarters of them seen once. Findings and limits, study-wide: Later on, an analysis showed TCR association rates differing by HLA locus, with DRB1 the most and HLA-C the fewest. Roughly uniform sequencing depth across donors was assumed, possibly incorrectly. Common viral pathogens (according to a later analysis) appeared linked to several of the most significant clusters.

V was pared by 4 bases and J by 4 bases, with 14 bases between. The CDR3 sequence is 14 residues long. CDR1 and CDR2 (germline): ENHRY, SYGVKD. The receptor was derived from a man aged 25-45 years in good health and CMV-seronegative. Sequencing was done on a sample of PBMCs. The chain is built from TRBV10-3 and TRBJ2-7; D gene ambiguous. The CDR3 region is CAISARQLDYEQYF. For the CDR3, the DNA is TGTGCCATCAGTGCGAGGCAGTTAGATTACGAGCAGTACTTC.